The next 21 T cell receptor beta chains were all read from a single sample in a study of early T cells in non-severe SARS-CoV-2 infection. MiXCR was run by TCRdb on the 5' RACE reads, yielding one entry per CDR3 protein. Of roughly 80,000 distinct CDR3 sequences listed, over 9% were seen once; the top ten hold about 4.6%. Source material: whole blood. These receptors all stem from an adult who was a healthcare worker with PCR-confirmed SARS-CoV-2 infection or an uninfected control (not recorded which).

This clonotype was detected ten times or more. CDR3 region: CASSPRRAKAQETQYF. DNA of the CDR3: TGTGCCAGCAGCCCCCGCAGGGCCAAGGCTCAAGAGACCCAGTACTTC. V and J are TRBV11-1 and TRBJ2-5; weak D call: TRBD1 (5 bases). The V end lost 5 bases, the J end lost 2 bases, and 18 bases lay between the germline ends. Germline V gene lookup returns CDR1 SGHAT and CDR2 FQDESV (reference sequence). The CDR3 length is 16 residues.

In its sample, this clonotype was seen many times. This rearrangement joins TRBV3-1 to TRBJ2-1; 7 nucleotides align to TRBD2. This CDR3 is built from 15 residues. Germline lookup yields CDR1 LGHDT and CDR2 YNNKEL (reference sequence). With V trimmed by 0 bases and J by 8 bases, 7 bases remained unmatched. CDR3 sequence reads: CASSQDRGDLDEQFF. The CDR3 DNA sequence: TGTGCCAGCAGCCAAGATCGGGGGGATTTAGATGAGCAGTTCTTC.

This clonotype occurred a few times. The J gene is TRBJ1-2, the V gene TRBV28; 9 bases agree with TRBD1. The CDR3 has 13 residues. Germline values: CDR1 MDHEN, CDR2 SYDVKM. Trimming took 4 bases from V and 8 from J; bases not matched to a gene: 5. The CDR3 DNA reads TGTGCCAGCAGTTACGGACAGGGGATCGGCTACACCTTC. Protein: CASSYGQGIGYTF.

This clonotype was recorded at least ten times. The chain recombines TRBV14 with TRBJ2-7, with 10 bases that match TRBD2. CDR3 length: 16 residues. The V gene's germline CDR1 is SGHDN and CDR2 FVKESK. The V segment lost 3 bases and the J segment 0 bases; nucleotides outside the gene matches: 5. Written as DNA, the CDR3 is TGTGCCAGCAGCCAGGGAAGCGGGAGGGCCTCCTACGAGCAGTACTTC. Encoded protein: CASSQGSGRASYEQYF. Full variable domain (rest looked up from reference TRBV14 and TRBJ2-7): EAGVTQFPSHSVIEKGQTVTLRCDPISGHDNLYWYRRVMGKEIKFLLHFVKESKQDESGMPNNRFLAERTGGTYSTLKVQPAELEDSGVYFCASSQGSGRASYEQYFGPGTRLTVT.

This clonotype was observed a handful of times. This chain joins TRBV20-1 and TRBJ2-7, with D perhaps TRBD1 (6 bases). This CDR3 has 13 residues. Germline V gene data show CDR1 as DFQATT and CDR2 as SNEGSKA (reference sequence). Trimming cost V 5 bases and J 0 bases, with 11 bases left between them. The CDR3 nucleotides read TGCAGTGCTCCAGACAGGAACTCCTACGAGCAGTACTTC. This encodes CSAPDRNSYEQYF.

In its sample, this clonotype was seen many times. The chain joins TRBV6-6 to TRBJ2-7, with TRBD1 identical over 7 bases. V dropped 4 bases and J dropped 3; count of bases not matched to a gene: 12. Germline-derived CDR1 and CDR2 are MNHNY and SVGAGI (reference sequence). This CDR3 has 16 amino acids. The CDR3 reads CASSSIVGGALYEQYF. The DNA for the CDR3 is TGTGCCAGCAGTTCCATTGTAGGGGGCGCCCTCTACGAGCAGTACTTC.

Here the CDR3 DNA reads TGTGCCAGCAGTTACTCGCTAGGGCCAGATACGCAGTATTTT. Its translation: CASSYSLGPDTQYF. V gene TRBV6-5 combines with J gene TRBJ2-3; no clear D. The CDR3 is 14 residues long. With 0 bases removed from V and 4 bases from J, the gap between germline ends came to 8 bases. Germline V CDR1 and CDR2: MNHEY, SVGAGI.

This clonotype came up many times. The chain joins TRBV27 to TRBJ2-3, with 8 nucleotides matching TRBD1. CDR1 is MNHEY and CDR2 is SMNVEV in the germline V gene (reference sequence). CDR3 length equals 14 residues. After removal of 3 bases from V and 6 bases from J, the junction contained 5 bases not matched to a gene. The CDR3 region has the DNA TGTGCCAGCAGTTTTGACAGGGGCGGGGATACGCAGTATTTT. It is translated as CASSFDRGGDTQYF.

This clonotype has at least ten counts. The CDR3 here is CASSPLAGGYQETQYF. The CDR3 bases are TGTGCCAGCTCACCACTGGCGGGAGGATACCAAGAGACCCAGTACTTC. V and J are TRBV18 and TRBJ2-5; 8 bases map to TRBD2. With V trimmed by 1 base and J by 0 bases, 4 bases remained unmatched. CDR1 is KGHSH and CDR2 is LQKENI in the germline V gene. The CDR3 has 16 amino acids.

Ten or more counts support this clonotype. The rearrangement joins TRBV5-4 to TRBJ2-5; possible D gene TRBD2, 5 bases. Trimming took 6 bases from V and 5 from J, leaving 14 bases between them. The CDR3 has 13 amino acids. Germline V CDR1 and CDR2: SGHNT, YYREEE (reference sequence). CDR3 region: CASTTSSVETQYF. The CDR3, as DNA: TGTGCCAGCACCACTAGTTCCGTGGAGACCCAGTACTTC.

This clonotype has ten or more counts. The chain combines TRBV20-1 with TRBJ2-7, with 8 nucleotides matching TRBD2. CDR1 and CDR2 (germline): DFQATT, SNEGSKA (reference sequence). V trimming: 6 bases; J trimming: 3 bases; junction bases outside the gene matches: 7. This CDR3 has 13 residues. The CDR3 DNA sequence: TGCAGTGCCCAGGGCGGGGGGTTCTACGAGCAGTACTTC. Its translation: CSAQGGGFYEQYF.

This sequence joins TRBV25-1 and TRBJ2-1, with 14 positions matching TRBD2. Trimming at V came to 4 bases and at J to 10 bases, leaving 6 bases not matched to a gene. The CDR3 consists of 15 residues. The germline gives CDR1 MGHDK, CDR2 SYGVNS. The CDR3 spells CASSARLAGGGEQFF. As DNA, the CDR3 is TGTGCCAGCAGTGCCCGACTAGCGGGAGGGGGGGAGCAGTTCTTC. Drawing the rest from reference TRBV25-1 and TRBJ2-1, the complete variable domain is EADIYQTPRYLVIGTGKKITLECSQTMGHDKMYWYQQDPGMELHLIHYSYGVNSTEKGDLSSESTVSRIRTEHFPLTLESARPSHTSQYLCASSARLAGGGEQFFGPGTRLTVL.

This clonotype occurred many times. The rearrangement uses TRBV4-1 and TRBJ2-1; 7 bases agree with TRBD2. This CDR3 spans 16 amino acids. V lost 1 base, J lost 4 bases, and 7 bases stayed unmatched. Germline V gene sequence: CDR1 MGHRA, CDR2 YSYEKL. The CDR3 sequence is CASSQGPSGLYNEQFF. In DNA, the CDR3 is TGCGCCAGCAGCCAAGGACCTAGCGGACTGTACAATGAGCAGTTCTTC.

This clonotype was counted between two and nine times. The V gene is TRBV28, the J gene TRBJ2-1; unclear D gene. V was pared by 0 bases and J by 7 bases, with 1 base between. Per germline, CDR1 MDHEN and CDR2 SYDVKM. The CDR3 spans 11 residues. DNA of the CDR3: TGTGCCAGCAGTTTATGGAATGAGCAGTTCTTC. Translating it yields CASSLWNEQFF. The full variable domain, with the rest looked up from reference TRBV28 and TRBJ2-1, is DVKVTQSSRYLVKRTGEKVFLECVQDMDHENMFWYRQDPGLGLRLIYFSYDVKMKEKGDIPEGYSVSREKKERFSLILESASTNQTSMYLCASSLWNEQFFGPGTRLTVL.

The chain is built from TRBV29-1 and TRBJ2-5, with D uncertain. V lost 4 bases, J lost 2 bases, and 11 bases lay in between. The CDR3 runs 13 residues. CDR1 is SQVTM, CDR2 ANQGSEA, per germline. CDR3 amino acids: CSVGSATQETQYF. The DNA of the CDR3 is TGCAGCGTTGGCTCGGCAACTCAAGAGACCCAGTACTTC.

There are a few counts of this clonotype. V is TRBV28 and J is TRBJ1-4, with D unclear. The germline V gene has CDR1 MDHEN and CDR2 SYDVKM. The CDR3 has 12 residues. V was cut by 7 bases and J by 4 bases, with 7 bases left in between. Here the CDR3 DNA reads TGTGCCAGCAAACAGAGTAATGAAAAACTGTTTTTT. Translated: CASKQSNEKLFF.

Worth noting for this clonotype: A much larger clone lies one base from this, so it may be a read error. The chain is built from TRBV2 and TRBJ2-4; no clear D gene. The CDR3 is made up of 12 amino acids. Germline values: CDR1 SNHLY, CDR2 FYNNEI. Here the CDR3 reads CVSSEARVLRYF. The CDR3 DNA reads TGTGTCAGCAGTGAAGCTAGGGTGCTGAGGTACTTC.

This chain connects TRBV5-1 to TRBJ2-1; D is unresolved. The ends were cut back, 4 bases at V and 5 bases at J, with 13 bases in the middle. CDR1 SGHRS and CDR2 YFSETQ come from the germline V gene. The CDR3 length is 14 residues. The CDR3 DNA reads TGCGCCAGCAGCCCGGAAGCTCAGAACAATGAGCAGTTCTTC. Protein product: CASSPEAQNNEQFF.

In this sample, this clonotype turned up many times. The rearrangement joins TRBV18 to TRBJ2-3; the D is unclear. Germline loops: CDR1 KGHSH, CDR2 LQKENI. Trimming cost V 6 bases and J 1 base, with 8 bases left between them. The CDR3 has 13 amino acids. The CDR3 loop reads CASSVRGTDTQYF. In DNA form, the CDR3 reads TGTGCCAGCTCTGTTAGGGGCACAGATACGCAGTATTTT.

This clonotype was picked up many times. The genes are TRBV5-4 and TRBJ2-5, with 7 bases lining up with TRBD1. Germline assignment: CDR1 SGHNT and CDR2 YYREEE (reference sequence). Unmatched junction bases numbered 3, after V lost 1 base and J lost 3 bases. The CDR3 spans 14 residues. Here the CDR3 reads CASSLRDRKETQYF. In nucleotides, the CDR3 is TGTGCCAGCAGCTTGAGGGACAGAAAAGAGACCCAGTACTTC. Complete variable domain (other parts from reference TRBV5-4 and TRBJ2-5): ETGVTQSPTHLIKTRGQQVTLRCSSQSGHNTVSWYQQALGQGPQFIFQYYREEENGRGNFPPRFSGLQFPNYSSELNVNALELDDSALYLCASSLRDRKETQYFGPGTRLLVL.

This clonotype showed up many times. In DNA, the CDR3 is TGTGCCAGCAGTGAATCGTGGGGGGATAGCTACACCTTC. Protein product: CASSESWGDSYTF. V is TRBV25-1 and J is TRBJ1-2, with D perhaps matching TRBD1 (5 bases). This CDR3 spans 13 amino acids. Trimming took 1 base from V and 9 from J, leaving 12 bases between them. Germline values: CDR1 MGHDK, CDR2 SYGVNS.